Shown below are 18 T cell receptor beta chains from a single sample sequenced in a study of Ad26.COV2.S vaccination and SARS-CoV-2 variants. Repertoires were generated with immunoSEQ multiplex PCR, while TCRdb's copy carries only in-frame clones and drops some. The sample carries a few hundred thousand clones, around 90% recorded once. Noted treatment: some 20 received Ad26.COV2.S at low or high dose, single or two shots; roughly five received placebo; per-sample allocation not given. Collection of samples fell on day 63 after the first vaccine or placebo injection. The sample was peripheral blood, taken in a trial of Ad26.COV2.S vaccine versus placebo. These receptors were obtained from a person aged 18-65 years who received the Ad26.COV2.S COVID-19 vaccine or a placebo.

The rearrangement uses TRBV19 and TRBJ1-2; 11 nucleotides line up with TRBD1. Germline V gives CDR1 LNHDA, CDR2 SQIVND (reference sequence). With 3 bases clipped from V and 4 bases from J, the junction kept 7 bases outside the gene matches. The CDR3 is 16 residues long. CDR3 region: CASSIRSGQGAYGYTF. The CDR3 nucleotides read TGTGCCAGTAGTATTCGATCCGGACAGGGGGCCTATGGCTACACCTTC.

The CDR3 loop is CASSLVNYEQYF. The CDR3, as DNA: TGTGCCAGCAGCTTAGTCAACTACGAGCAGTACTTC. The chain joins TRBV7-9 to TRBJ2-7; D not certain. Trimming left V 1 base short and J 3 bases short, with 4 bases between. Germline CDR1 is SEHNR and CDR2 is FQNEAQ (reference sequence). The CDR3 contains 12 residues.

The chain joins TRBV7-2 to TRBJ1-1; D remains ambiguous. Germline values: CDR1 SGHTA, CDR2 FQGNSA. This CDR3 comprises 14 residues. Trimming removed 1 base from V and 7 bases from J, with 13 bases in between. The CDR3 DNA reads TGTGCCAGCAGCTTAGGATCGGGTACTGTTGAAGCTTTCTTT. This translates into CASSLGSGTVEAFF.

The chain couples TRBV28 to TRBJ1-1; 7 positions match TRBD1. The CDR3 has 15 amino acids. Germline CDR1 MDHEN, CDR2 SYDVKM. Unmatched junction bases numbered 9, after V lost 4 bases and J lost 4 bases. The CDR3 spells CASSWGATGPTEAFF. The CDR3 DNA reads as TGTGCCAGCAGTTGGGGTGCGACAGGGCCCACTGAAGCTTTCTTT.

This sequence joins TRBV7-6 and TRBJ2-3; D not certain. The CDR3 covers 18 residues. Germline CDR1 SGHVS, CDR2 FNYEAQ. The V gene lost 1 base and the J gene lost 0 bases, with 17 bases spanning the gap. The CDR3 loop reads CASSLELQEDPSTDTQYF. CDR3 nucleotides: TGTGCCAGCAGCTTAGAACTTCAAGAAGACCCTAGCACAGATACGCAGTATTTT.

The count of this clone is one. The same CDR3 can be traced to other DNA sequences in this sample. The chain is built from TRBV19 and TRBJ2-7, with 8 bases that match TRBD1. The junction had 2 bases not matched to a gene; V was cut back by 5 bases and J by 2 bases. This CDR3 has 13 residues. CDR1 is LNHDA and CDR2 is SQIVND in the germline V gene (reference sequence). The CDR3 region is CASSPGQAYEQYF. The CDR3 coding sequence is TGTGCCAGTAGTCCGGGACAGGCCTACGAGCAGTACTTC.

The genes are TRBV29-1 and TRBJ1-1; 9 nucleotides match TRBD1. The germline CDR1 and CDR2 sequences are SQVTM and ANQGSEA. The CDR3 contains 14 residues. V gave up 7 bases and J gave up 1 base; unmatched junction bases: 7. CDR3 in DNA: TGCAGCGGACGGACAGGGGCTACGAACACTGAAGCTTTCTTT. Its translation: CSGRTGATNTEAFF.

The chain uses TRBV5-1 and TRBJ1-6; D ambiguous. The V gene's germline CDR1 is SGHRS and CDR2 YFSETQ. Trimming removed 0 bases at V and 0 bases at J, with 4 bases between. CDR3 length equals 15 residues. The CDR3 DNA is TGCGCCAGCAGCTTGGGGAGCTCCTATAATTCACCCCTCCACTTT. Protein sequence: CASSLGSSYNSPLHF.

The chain is built from TRBV6-4 and TRBJ2-3, with D possibly matching TRBD1 (5 bases). Germline V gene sequence: CDR1 MRHNA, CDR2 SNTAGT. V was clipped by 8 bases and J by 5 bases, with 11 bases between them. CDR3 length equals 12 residues. CDR3 nucleotide sequence: TGTGCCAGCCCTTTTAGGGGAGATACGCAGTATTTT. It yields the protein CASPFRGDTQYF.

V and J are TRBV5-6 and TRBJ1-2; D is uncertain. V lost 1 base, J lost 2 bases, and 9 bases lay in between. The CDR3 has 14 residues. In germline, CDR1 is SGHDT, CDR2 YYEEEE. The CDR3 DNA follows: TGTGCCAGCAGCTTGAGAGCAGCAAACTATGGCTACACCTTC. Translating it yields CASSLRAANYGYTF.

The chain has TRBV23-1 and TRBJ1-5; a weak D match, TRBD1 (6 bases). TRBV23-1 is an ORF for which the function is uncertain. V dropped 5 bases and J dropped 0 bases, with 17 bases sitting between them. This CDR3 is built from 17 residues. The CDR3 spells CASSITRDTYSNQPQHF. CDR3 bases: TGCGCCAGCAGTATTACCCGGGACACCTATAGCAATCAGCCCCAGCATTTT.

The rearrangement joins TRBV30 to TRBJ1-3; possibly TRBD1 for D (5 bases). Trimming left V 7 bases short and J 0 bases short, with 10 bases between. The V gene's germline CDR1 is GTSNPN and CDR2 SVGIG (reference sequence). This CDR3 spans 13 amino acids. The CDR3 spells CASTARSGNTIYF. The CDR3 DNA reads TGTGCCTCGACAGCCCGCTCTGGAAACACCATATATTTT.

The chain couples TRBV19 to TRBJ2-6; TRBD1 matches 7 bases. Germline V gene lookup returns CDR1 LNHDA and CDR2 SQIVND (reference sequence). V lost 6 bases and J lost 0; bases outside the gene matches: 8. CDR3 length: 17 amino acids. Here the CDR3 DNA reads TGTGCCAGTAGCTTCCGGGACAGCTTCTCTGGGGCCAACGTCCTGACTTTC. Its protein product is CASSFRDSFSGANVLTF. The full variable domain, in which reference TRBV19 and TRBJ2-6 provide the parts outside the CDR3, is DGGITQSPKYLFRKEGQNVTLSCEQNLNHDAMYWYRQDPGQGLRLIYYSQIVNDFQKGDIAEGYSVSREKKESFPLTVTSAQKNPTAFYLCASSFRDSFSGANVLTFGAGSRLTVL.

This clone showed up just once. The V and J genes are TRBV27 and TRBJ1-1; D is ambiguous. The CDR3 consists of 15 residues. Germline CDR1 is MNHEY and CDR2 is SMNVEV (reference sequence). Trimming took 1 base from V and 6 from J, leaving 15 bases between them. CDR3 DNA: TGTGCCAGCAGTTTATTTTCCGCCGGAGGATCTGAAGCTTTCTTT. It is translated as CASSLFSAGGSEAFF.

The genes are TRBV5-1 and TRBJ1-2; 8 bases are a match to TRBD1. The CDR3 is 16 amino acids. Per germline, CDR1 SGHRS and CDR2 YFSETQ. J gave up 3 bases and V 0 bases, and 7 bases lay outside the gene matches. Written as DNA, the CDR3 is TGCGCCAGCAGCTTGGGGACAGGGATAGGTTACTATGGCTACACCTTC. This translates into CASSLGTGIGYYGYTF.

This sequence joins TRBV19 and TRBJ2-5, with a weak D call TRBD2 (6 bases). Between the trimmed V and J ends, which lost 5 bases and 5 bases, there was a span of 12 bases. There are 13 residues in the CDR3. Looked up from germline, CDR1 is LNHDA and CDR2 is SQIVND (reference sequence). The CDR3 coding sequence is TGTGCCAGTAGTGCCTGGACTACGGAGACCCAGTACTTC. Its translation: CASSAWTTETQYF.

CDR3 sequence (DNA): TGCGCCAGCAGCCAACAGACAGGGGCTGAAGCTTTCTTT. It codes for CASSQQTGAEAFF. The chain employs TRBV4-3 and TRBJ1-1; 8 bases match TRBD1. CDR1 and CDR2 from the germline V gene are LGHNA and YSLEER. The CDR3 covers 13 residues. Trimming took 2 bases from V and 6 from J; bases not matched to a gene: 2.

This chain joins TRBV7-2 and TRBJ2-3; D ambiguous. The CDR3 extends over 13 amino acids. Trimming took 2 bases from V and 2 from J, leaving 5 bases between them. CDR1 and CDR2 (germline): SGHTA, FQGNSA. The CDR3 sequence: CASSLKSTDTQYF. In DNA, the CDR3 is TGTGCCAGCAGCTTAAAGTCCACAGATACGCAGTATTTT.